The next 4 T cell receptor beta chains were all read from a single sample in a study of beta chain features in type 1 diabetes. Study results and caveats: Shorter TCRB CDR3s, moderately but significantly so, marked every one of the four CD4+ subsets in Type 1 diabetes patients.

Their recognized antigens are unknown. TCRB transcripts that were expressed got sequenced, as all of the isolated RNA had been reverse transcribed. The table came from immunoSEQ multiplex PCR; TCRdb's copy has only in-frame clones and leaves some out. The profile covers some 270,000 clones, with about a tenth appearing a single time and around 0.017% taken by the ten largest. The sequencing input was naive CD4+ T cells from blood. Receptors were obtained from a man aged 30 to 39 with type 1 diabetes.

This chain uses TRBV5-1 with TRBJ2-5; TRBD1 might be the D (6 bases). The CDR3 length is 14 residues. CDR1 and CDR2 (germline): SGHRS, YFSETQ. Trimming shortened V by 4 bases and J by 2 bases, and 12 bases separated the two germline ends. CDR3 DNA sequence: TGCGCCAGCAGCCCAGGACAGACTCAAGAGACCCAGTACTTC. Translated, it gives CASSPGQTQETQYF. The complete variable domain, with remaining parts taken from reference TRBV5-1 and TRBJ2-5, reads KAGVTQTPRYLIKTRGQQVTLSCSPISGHRSVSWYQQTPGQGLQFLFEYFSETQRNKGNFPGRFSGRQFSNSRSEMNVSTLELGDSALYLCASSPGQTQETQYFGPGTRLLVL.

The rearrangement uses TRBV29-1 and TRBJ2-7; 8 bases map to TRBD1. V lost 1 base to trimming and J lost 3 bases; unmatched junction nucleotides: 5. Germline V CDR1 and CDR2: SQVTM, ANQGSEA. There are 14 residues in the CDR3. CDR3 bases: TGCAGCGTTGAAGGGAACAGGGGGATCTACGAGCAGTACTTC. It codes for CSVEGNRGIYEQYF.

This clone showed up just a few times. The genes are TRBV4-3 and TRBJ1-2; 10 bases map to TRBD1. The ends lost 3 bases at V and 7 bases at J; junction bases unmatched: 8. The CDR3 spans 15 residues. Germline assignment: CDR1 LGHNA and CDR2 YSLEER. The CDR3 bases are TGCGCCAGCAGCCAGGCGGACAGGGGGGTGACTGGCTACACCTTC. Translation: CASSQADRGVTGYTF.

This sequence joins TRBV5-4 and TRBJ2-2; 8 bases map to TRBD2. J gave up 4 bases and V 1 base, and 6 bases lay outside the gene matches. The V gene's germline CDR1 is SGHNT and CDR2 YYREEE (reference sequence). This CDR3 is 16 amino acids long. CDR3 sequence: CASSLSSGATTGELFF. DNA of the CDR3: TGTGCCAGCAGCTTGAGTAGCGGGGCGACCACCGGGGAGCTGTTTTTT.